This T cell receptor (beta chain) was observed in a study of blood T cell repertoires in COVID-19. As handled by the study authors: Nucleated cell counts were estimated from reference gene primer amplification. Profiled with immunoSEQ multiplex PCR; TCRdb holds only in-frame clones, not every one. V, J and clone size are taken as reported in that table, and D and trimming were inferred from the DNA itself. Seen here are fewer than 250,000 clones, roughly 79% observed once, and the top ten hold about 8.9%. V was cut by 6 bases and J by 4 bases, with 7 bases left in between. CDR1 and CDR2 from the germline V gene are SGHTA and FQGTGA. The CDR3 spans 13 residues.

This receptor was identified in a woman aged 45-65 years with acute COVID-19. This chain joins TRBV7-3 and TRBJ2-6; the D is unclear. The material sequenced was PBMCs or T cells enriched from blood (not recorded which). CDR3 residues: CASRLTGANVLTF. CDR3 bases: TGTGCCAGCAGACTTACCGGGGCCAACGTCCTGACTTTC.